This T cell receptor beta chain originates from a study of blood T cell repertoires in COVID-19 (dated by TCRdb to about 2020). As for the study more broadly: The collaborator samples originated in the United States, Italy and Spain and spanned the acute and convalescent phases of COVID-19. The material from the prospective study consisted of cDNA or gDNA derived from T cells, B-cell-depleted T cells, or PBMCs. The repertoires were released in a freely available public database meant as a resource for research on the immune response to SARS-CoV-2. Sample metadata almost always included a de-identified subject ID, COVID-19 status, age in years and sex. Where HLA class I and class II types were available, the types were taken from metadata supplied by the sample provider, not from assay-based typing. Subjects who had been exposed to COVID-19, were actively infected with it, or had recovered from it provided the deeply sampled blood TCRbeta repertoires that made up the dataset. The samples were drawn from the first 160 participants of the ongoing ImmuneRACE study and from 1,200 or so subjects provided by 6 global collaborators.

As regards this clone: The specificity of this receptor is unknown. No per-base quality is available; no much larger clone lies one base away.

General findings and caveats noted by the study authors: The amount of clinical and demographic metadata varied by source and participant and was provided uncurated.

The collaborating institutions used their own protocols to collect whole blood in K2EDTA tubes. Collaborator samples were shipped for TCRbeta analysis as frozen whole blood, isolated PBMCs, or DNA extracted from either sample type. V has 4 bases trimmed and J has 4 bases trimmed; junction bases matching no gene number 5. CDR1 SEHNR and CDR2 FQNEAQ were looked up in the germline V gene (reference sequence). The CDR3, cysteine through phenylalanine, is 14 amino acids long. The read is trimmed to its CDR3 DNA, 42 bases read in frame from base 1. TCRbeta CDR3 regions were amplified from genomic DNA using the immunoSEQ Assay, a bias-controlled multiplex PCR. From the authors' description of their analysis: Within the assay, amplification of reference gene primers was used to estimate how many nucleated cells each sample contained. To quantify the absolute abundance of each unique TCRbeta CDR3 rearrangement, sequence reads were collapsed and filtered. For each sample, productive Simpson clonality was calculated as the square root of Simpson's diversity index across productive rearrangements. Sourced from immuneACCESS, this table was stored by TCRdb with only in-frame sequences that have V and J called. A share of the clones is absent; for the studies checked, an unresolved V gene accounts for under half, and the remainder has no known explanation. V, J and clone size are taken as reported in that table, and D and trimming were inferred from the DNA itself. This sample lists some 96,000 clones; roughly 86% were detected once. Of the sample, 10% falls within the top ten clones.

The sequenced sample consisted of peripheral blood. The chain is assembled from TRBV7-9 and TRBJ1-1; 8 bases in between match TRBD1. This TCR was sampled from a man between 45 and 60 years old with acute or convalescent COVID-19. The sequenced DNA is TGTGCCAGCAGCTCCCCCGGACAGGGCACTGAAGCTTTCTTT. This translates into CASSSPGQGTEAFF.